Shown below are 7 T cell receptor beta chains from a single sample sequenced in a study of radiotherapy plus CTLA-4 blockade in lung cancer. TCRdb's table, derived via immunoSEQ multiplex PCR, lists solely in-frame clones and lacks some. The sample lists nearly 110,000 clones, over 75% occurring once. The source was peripheral blood, collected from a patient treated with radiotherapy plus ipilimumab. The origin of the receptors is a human donor with non-small cell lung cancer that progressed on radiotherapy plus ipilimumab. Some clones in this sample may be carry-over from other donors' samples.

The rearrangement joins TRBV5-1 to TRBJ2-6; weak D call: TRBD1 (6 bases). The CDR3 is 18 amino acids. The V end was cut by 4 bases, the J end by 0 bases, with 17 bases between. Germline CDR1 SGHRS, CDR2 YFSETQ. CDR3 nucleotide sequence: TGCGCCAGCAGCAGATTCACGGGACACATCTCTGGGGCCAACGTCCTGACTTTC. Translating gives CASSRFTGHISGANVLTF.

In this sample, this clone turned up a few times. The chain combines TRBV5-1 with TRBJ2-7; D might be TRBD2 (5 bases). Germline assignment: CDR1 SGHRS and CDR2 YFSETQ. V was shortened by 3 bases and J by 6 bases, with 16 bases between the two germline ends. The CDR3 has 14 residues. CDR3 nucleotide sequence: TGCGCCAGCAGCTGGCTGGCCCATGCGGGCGAGCAGTACTTC. Protein sequence: CASSWLAHAGEQYF.

J is TRBJ1-4 and V is TRBV6-5; TRBD1 matches 10 bases. CDR3 size: 16 residues. From germline, CDR1 is MNHEY and CDR2 SVGAGI. After removal of 4 bases from V and 8 bases from J, the junction contained 10 bases not matched to a gene. The CDR3 protein is CASSSYGTGVREKLFF. CDR3 DNA sequence: TGTGCCAGCAGTTCTTACGGGACAGGGGTTAGGGAAAAACTGTTTTTT.

The CDR3: CASNEDRGHYEQYF. The CDR3 bases are TGTGCCAGTAACGAAGACAGGGGGCACTACGAGCAGTACTTC. V is TRBV19 and J is TRBJ2-7; TRBD1 matches 10 bases. The J segment lost 3 bases and the V segment lost 7 bases, leaving 6 bases of the junction unmatched. Germline CDR1 LNHDA, CDR2 SQIVND (reference sequence). This CDR3 is 14 amino acids long.

The chain's CDR3 is CASSQGGGKETQYF. CDR3 nucleotide sequence: TGTGCCAGCAGCCAAGGGGGGGGTAAAGAGACCCAGTACTTC. The J gene is TRBJ2-5, the V gene TRBV4-2; 7 nucleotides agree with TRBD2. Germline trimming cut 1 base from V and 3 bases from J; bases unmatched to any gene: 2. Germline CDR1 reads LGHNA; CDR2 reads YNFKEQ. The CDR3 is 14 amino acids.

The gene calls are TRBV6-1 and TRBJ2-7, with D maybe TRBD2 (6 bases). Trimming stripped 8 bases from V and 0 bases from J, with 14 bases between. This CDR3 region has 14 residues. Germline values: CDR1 MNHNS, CDR2 SASEGT. The CDR3 DNA reads as TGTGCCAGCTGCGAGGCGGGGAGCTCCTACGAGCAGTACTTC. This gives the protein CASCEAGSSYEQYF.

The chain combines TRBV7-8 with TRBJ1-2; D call uncertain. V lost 1 base and J lost 4, with 10 bases in between. CDR3 length: 14 amino acids. Germline CDR1 SGHVS, CDR2 FQNEAQ. The CDR3 DNA is TGTGCCAGCAGCTTAGGAGGTGCGGGCTATGGCTACACCTTC. It yields the protein CASSLGGAGYGYTF. Based on the CDR3 plus reference TRBV7-8 and TRBJ1-2, the full variable domain is GAGVSQSPRYKVAKRGQDVALRCDPISGHVSLFWYQQALGQGPEFLTYFQNEAQLDKSGLPSDRFFAERPEGSVSTLKIQRTQQEDSAVYLCASSLGGAGYGYTFGSGTRLTVV.